The clone carrying this T cell receptor (beta chain) appeared a few times. A 5'RACE template-switching step, the method used to make TCR cDNA, added a universal primer site and UMIs. In TCRdb, the 5' RACE reads were re-called with MiXCR into one record per CDR3 protein. The profile shows 300,000 to 400,000 distinct CDR3 sequences, 3% to 4.5% of them singletons. The sample is drawn from a study of T cells after yellow fever vaccination. Germline-derived CDR1 and CDR2 are MGHRA and YSYEKL. Trimming took 6 bases from V and 10 from J; bases not matched to a gene: 7. This CDR3 has 13 amino acids. V is TRBV4-1 and J is TRBJ2-1; the match to TRBD2 covers 9 bases. This TCR derives from a man aged 18 to 29 who received the YFV17D yellow fever vaccine. The starting material was PBMCs, obtained 5 days after the yellow fever booster vaccination. The CDR3 nucleotides are TGCGCCAGCAGGGGACTAGCATCAGGGGAGCAGTTCTTC. Its protein product is CASRGLASGEQFF.